Listed below are T cell receptor beta chains from one sample, sequenced in a study of T cell repertoires in cytomegalovirus infection. TCRdb independently ran MiXCR on the reads; one entry per CDR3 protein. This sample has hundreds of thousands of distinct CDR3 sequences; 17% occur once, and the top ten carry about 12%. Sequenced sample: PBMCs. The receptor set was obtained from a human donor in good health (CMV status not recorded). Some clones in this sample may be carry-over from other donors' samples. Each CDR3 is given without its conserved first and last residue. D genes are given only for firm matches. A row's size may be missing; if present it is once, few, many or a size class.

TRBV6-2/TRBV6-3	TRBD1	TRBJ1-1	few	ASRRGREAF
TRBV11-2	TRBD2	TRBJ2-1	many	ASSLPLAGGPLDGEQF
TRBV7-4	-	TRBJ2-3	many	ASSSTPLASGADTQY
TRBV27	-	TRBJ2-1	many	ASVQTGLFYNEQF
TRBV20-1	-	TRBJ1-2	-	SASWPWDYGYT
TRBV7-2	-	TRBJ1-1	many	ASSIDFRAEAF
TRBV20-1	TRBD2	TRBJ2-3	few	SAERGGAADTQY
TRBV20-1	-	TRBJ2-1	few	SAIPGGPNNEQF
TRBV2	-	TRBJ2-7	-	ASSERGFEQY
TRBV7-2	TRBD2	TRBJ2-7	few	ASSLAMSWTGGPGYEQY
TRBV5-3	-	TRBJ2-5	-	ASSLFTRQETQY
TRBV18	TRBD1	TRBJ1-3	few	ASDGTGLSGNTIY
TRBV6-2/TRBV6-3	-	TRBJ2-2	few	ASSYRGRGTGELF
TRBV28	-	TRBJ1-4	-	ASNDAWGANEKLF
TRBV6-2/TRBV6-3	TRBD2	TRBJ2-1	-	ASRPRSPSGGALTYNEQF
TRBV6-1	-	TRBJ2-3	many	ASSPLGAETSTDTQY
TRBV7-2	-	TRBJ1-2	many	ASSLAERDGYT
TRBV29-1	-	TRBJ2-6	few	GTMSGANVLT
TRBV11-2	-	TRBJ1-1	-	ASSLLSLRELNTEAF
TRBV4-1	-	TRBJ2-2	few	ASSQDRPGFPGELF
TRBV11-2	TRBD1	TRBJ1-4	few	ASSLRQGASSNEKLF
TRBV19	-	TRBJ2-2	few	ASSIRWGGELF
TRBV11-2	-	TRBJ2-2	many	ASSWTANTGELF
TRBV15	TRBD1	TRBJ2-1	-	ATQQGRNEQF
TRBV6-6	-	TRBJ1-6	-	ASREGQTASPLN
TRBV3-1	-	TRBJ2-1	-	ASSLETGHNEQF
TRBV2	-	TRBJ2-1	-	ASSDRQGYNEQF
TRBV7-3	-	TRBJ2-4	few	ASSSKRTAWFGKNIQY
TRBV18	TRBD1	TRBJ2-1	-	ASSTGGYEFDNEQF
TRBV23-1	-	TRBJ1-5	few	ASTKRGGNQPQH
TRBV19	-	TRBJ2-1	few	ASRRALFSYNEQF
TRBV24-1	TRBD1	TRBJ2-1	few	ATSDPGTGGPWAYNEQF
TRBV7-2	TRBD2	TRBJ2-2	many	ASSSRRGSLGGELF
TRBV24-1	-	TRBJ2-2	-	ATSDLYTGELF
TRBV7-2	-	TRBJ2-3	many	ASSLASGRTSTDTQY
TRBV5-8	-	TRBJ2-7	many	ASSGVLGHTTYEQY
TRBV28	-	TRBJ2-6	many	ASSFRATQVFSGANVLT
TRBV18	TRBD1	TRBJ1-1	few	ASSPYLRQGANTEAF
TRBV29-1	TRBD2	TRBJ2-7	-	SGQGLAGQPYEQY
TRBV27	-	TRBJ2-7	-	ASSSGPPSEQY
TRBV7-2	TRBD1	TRBJ1-1	many	ASSLPGTVLAF
TRBV5-1	-	TRBJ1-1	few	ASSRGSGTGNTEAF
TRBV27	TRBD2	TRBJ2-7	many	ASSFGSSGYEQY
TRBV4-2	TRBD1	TRBJ2-1	many	ASSQGFGDRRDEQF
TRBV6-5	-	TRBJ2-1	few	ASSSPAGHNEQF
TRBV19	TRBD2	TRBJ2-1	few	ASSSHVAGGDLYNEQF
TRBV12-3/TRBV12-4	-	TRBJ2-5	few	ASSWGLNQETQY
TRBV7-2	-	TRBJ1-2	-	ASSLDSHGYT
TRBV3-1	TRBD2	TRBJ2-3	-	ASSQDPFRAGFSTDTQY
TRBV20-1	TRBD1	TRBJ1-5	-	SADRASNQPQH
TRBV4-1	-	TRBJ1-5	many	ASSRSLDQPQH
TRBV11-2	-	TRBJ2-5	many	ASSFAEQETQY
TRBV11-3	-	TRBJ2-7	many	ASSLGQSEQY
TRBV7-9	TRBD1	TRBJ1-1	-	ASSPPDRGGYTEAF